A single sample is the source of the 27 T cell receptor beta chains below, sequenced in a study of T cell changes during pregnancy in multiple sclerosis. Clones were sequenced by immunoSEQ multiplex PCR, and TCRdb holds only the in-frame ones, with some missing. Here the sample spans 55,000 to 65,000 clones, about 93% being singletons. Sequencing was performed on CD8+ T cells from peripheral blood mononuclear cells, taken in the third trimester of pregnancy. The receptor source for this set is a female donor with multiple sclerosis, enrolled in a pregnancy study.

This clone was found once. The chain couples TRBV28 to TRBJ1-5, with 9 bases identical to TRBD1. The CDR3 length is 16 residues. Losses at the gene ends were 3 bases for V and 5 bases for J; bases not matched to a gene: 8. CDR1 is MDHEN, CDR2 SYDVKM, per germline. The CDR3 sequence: CASSLELGQGHQPQHF. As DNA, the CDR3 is TGTGCCAGCAGTTTGGAGTTGGGACAGGGACATCAGCCCCAGCATTTT. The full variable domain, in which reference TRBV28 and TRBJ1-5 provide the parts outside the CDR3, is DVKVTQSSRYLVKRTGEKVFLECVQDMDHENMFWYRQDPGLGLRLIYFSYDVKMKEKGDIPEGYSVSREKKERFSLILESASTNQTSMYLCASSLELGQGHQPQHFGDGTRLSIL.

The CDR3 DNA follows: TGCGCCAGCAGCGGAACGACTAGCGGGAGGGCGAATGAGCAGTTCTTC. It encodes CASSGTTSGRANEQFF. The V gene is TRBV5-1, the J gene TRBJ2-1; 14 nucleotides align to TRBD2. Germline values: CDR1 SGHRS, CDR2 YFSETQ. The CDR3 loop spans 16 amino acids. The V segment lost 4 bases and the J segment 7 bases; nucleotides outside the gene matches: 7.

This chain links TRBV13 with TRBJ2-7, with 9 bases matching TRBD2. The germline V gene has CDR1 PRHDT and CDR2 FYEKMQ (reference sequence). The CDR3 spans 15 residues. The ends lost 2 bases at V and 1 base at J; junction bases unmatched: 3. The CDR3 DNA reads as TGTGCCAGCAGCTTATCTGCGGGAGGGTCCTACGAGCAGTACTTC. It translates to CASSLSAGGSYEQYF. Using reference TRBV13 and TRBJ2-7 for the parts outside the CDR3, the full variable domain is AAGVIQSPRHLIKEKRETATLKCYPIPRHDTVYWYQQGPGQDPQFLISFYEKMQSDKGSIPDRFSAQQFSDYHSELNMSSLELGDSALYFCASSLSAGGSYEQYFGPGTRLTVT.

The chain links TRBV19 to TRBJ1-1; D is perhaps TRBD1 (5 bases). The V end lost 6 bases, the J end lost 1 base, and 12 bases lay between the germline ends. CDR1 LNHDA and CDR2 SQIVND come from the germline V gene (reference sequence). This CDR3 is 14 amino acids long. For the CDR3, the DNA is TGTGCCAGTAGCGCCGGGGGACGGAACACTGAAGCTTTCTTT. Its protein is CASSAGGRNTEAFF.

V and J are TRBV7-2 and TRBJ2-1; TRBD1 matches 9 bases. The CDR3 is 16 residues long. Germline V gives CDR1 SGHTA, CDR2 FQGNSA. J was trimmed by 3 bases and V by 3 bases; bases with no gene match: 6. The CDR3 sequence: CASSLQPGQGYNEQFF. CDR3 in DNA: TGTGCCAGCAGCTTGCAACCGGGACAGGGCTACAATGAGCAGTTCTTC.

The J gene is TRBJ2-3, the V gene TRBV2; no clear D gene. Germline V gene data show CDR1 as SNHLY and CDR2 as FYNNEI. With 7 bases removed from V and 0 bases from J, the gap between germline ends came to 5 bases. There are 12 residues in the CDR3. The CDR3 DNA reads TGTGCCAGCATACAAAGCACAGATACGCAGTATTTT. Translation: CASIQSTDTQYF.

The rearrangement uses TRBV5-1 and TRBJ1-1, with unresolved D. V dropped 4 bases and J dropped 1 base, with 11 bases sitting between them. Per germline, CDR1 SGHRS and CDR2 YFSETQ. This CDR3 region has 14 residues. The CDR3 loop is CASSLVTGNTEAFF. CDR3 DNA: TGCGCCAGCAGCCTAGTGACGGGGAACACTGAAGCTTTCTTT.

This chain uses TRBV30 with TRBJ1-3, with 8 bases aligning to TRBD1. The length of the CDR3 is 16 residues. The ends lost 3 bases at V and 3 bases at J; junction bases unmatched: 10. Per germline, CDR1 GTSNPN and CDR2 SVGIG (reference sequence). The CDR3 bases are TGTGCCTGGAGGGCTACTGGACAGGGATATGGAAACACCATATATTTT. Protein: CAWRATGQGYGNTIYF.

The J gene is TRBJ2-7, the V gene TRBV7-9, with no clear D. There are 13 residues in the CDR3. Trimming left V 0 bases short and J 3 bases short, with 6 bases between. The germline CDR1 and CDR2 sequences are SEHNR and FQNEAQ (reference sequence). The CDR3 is CASSLAFNYEQYF. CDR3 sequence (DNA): TGTGCCAGCAGCTTAGCGTTCAACTACGAGCAGTACTTC.

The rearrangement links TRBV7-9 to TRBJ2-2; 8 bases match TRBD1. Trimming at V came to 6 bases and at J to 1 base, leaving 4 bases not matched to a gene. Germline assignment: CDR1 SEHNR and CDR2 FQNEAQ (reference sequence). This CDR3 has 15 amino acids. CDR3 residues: CASRRGQENTGELFF. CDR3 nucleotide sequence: TGTGCCAGCAGACGGGGACAGGAGAACACCGGGGAGCTGTTTTTT.

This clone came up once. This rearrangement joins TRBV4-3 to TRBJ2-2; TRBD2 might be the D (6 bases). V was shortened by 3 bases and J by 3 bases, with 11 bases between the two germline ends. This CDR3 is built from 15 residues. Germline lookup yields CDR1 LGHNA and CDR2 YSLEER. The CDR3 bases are TGCGCCAGCAGCCATCCAAGCGGGCACACCGGGGAGCTGTTTTTT. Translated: CASSHPSGHTGELFF.

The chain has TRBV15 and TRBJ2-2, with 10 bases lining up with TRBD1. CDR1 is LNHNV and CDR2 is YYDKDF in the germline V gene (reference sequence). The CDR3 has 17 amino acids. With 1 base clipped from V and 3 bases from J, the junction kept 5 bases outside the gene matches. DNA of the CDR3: TGTGCCACCAGCAGAGGGACAGGGGGGAAGGACACCGGGGAGCTGTTTTTT. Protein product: CATSRGTGGKDTGELFF.

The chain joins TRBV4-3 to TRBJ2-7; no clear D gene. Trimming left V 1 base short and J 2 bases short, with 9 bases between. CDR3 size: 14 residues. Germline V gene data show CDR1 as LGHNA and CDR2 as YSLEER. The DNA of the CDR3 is TGCGCCAGCAGCCAAGGTCCATCTACCTACGAGCAGTACTTC. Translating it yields CASSQGPSTYEQYF.

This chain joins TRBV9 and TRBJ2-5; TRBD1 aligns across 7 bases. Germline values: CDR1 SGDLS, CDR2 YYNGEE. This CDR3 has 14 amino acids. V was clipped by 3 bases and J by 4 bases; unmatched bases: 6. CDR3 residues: CASSAEQGRETQYF. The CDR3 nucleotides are TGTGCCAGCAGCGCGGAACAGGGGCGAGAGACCCAGTACTTC.

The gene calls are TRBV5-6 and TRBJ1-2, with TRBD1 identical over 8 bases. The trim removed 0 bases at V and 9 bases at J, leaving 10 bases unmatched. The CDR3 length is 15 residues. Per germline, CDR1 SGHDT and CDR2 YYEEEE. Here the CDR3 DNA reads TGTGCCAGCAGCTTGGGGGACAGGATCTATGATAGCTACACCTTC. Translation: CASSLGDRIYDSYTF.

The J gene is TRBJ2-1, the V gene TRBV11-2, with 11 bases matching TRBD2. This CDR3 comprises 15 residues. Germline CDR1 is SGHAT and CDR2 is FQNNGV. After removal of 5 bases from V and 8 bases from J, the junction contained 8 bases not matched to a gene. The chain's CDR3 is CASSRLLAGDDEQFF. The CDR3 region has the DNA TGTGCCAGCAGCCGACTACTAGCGGGAGACGATGAGCAGTTCTTC.

The CDR3 coding sequence is TGTGCCAGCAGTTCGGAAGATCCCGGGACAGGGAACGGCTACACCTTC. Protein product: CASSSEDPGTGNGYTF. The chain couples TRBV28 to TRBJ1-2; 9 bases fit TRBD1. The CDR3 covers 16 residues. The V segment lost 4 bases and the J segment 8 bases; nucleotides outside the gene matches: 14. The germline V gene encodes CDR1 MDHEN and CDR2 SYDVKM.

In nucleotides, the CDR3 is TGTGCCAGCAGTGAGAGCCACAATGAGCAGTTCTTC. It is translated as CASSESHNEQFF. The V gene is TRBV2, the J gene TRBJ2-1; D gene unclear. The CDR3 has 12 residues. Germline V gene sequence: CDR1 SNHLY, CDR2 FYNNEI. V lost 3 bases, J lost 5 bases, and 5 bases lay in between.

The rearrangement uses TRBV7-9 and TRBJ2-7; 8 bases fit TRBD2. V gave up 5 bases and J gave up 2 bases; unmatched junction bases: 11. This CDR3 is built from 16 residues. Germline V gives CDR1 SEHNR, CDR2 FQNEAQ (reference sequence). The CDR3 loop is CASSPEGLAGAYEQYF. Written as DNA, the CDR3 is TGTGCCAGCAGCCCCGAGGGGCTAGCGGGCGCCTACGAGCAGTACTTC.

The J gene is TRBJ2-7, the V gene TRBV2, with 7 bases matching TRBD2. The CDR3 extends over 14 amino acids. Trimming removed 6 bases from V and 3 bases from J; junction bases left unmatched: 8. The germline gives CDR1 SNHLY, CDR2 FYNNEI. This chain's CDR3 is CASRPGREDYEQYF. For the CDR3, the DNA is TGTGCCAGCAGACCGGGACGGGAGGACTACGAGCAGTACTTC.

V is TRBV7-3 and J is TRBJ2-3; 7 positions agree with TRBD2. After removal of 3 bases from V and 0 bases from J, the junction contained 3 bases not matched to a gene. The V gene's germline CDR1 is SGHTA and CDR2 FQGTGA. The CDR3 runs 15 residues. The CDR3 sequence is CASSLRLASTDTQYF. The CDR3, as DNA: TGTGCCAGCAGCTTGAGACTAGCAAGCACAGATACGCAGTATTTT. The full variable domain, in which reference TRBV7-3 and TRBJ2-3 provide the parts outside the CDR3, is GAGVSQTPSNKVTEKGKYVELRCDPISGHTALYWYRQSLGQGPEFLIYFQGTGAADDSGLPNDRFFAVRPEGSVSTLKIQRTERGDSAVYLCASSLRLASTDTQYFGPGTRLTVL.

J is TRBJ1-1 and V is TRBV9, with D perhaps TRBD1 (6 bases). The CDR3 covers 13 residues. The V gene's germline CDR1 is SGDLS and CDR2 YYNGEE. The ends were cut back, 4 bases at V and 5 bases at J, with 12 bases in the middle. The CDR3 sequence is CASSPSGETEAFF. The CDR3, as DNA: TGTGCCAGCAGCCCATCAGGGGAGACTGAAGCTTTCTTT.

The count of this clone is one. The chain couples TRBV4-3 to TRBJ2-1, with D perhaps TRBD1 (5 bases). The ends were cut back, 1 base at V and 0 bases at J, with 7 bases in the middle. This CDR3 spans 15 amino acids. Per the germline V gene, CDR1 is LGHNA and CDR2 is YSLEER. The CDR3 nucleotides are TGCGCCAGCAGCCAAGGCAGGGTCTCCTACAATGAGCAGTTCTTC. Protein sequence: CASSQGRVSYNEQFF.

The CDR3 region is CASEPDGLNEKLFF. CDR3 nucleotides: TGTGCCAGCGAACCTGACGGACTTAATGAAAAACTGTTTTTT. The chain links TRBV25-1 to TRBJ1-4; D is unclear. The V gene's germline CDR1 is MGHDK and CDR2 SYGVNS. Between the trimmed V and J ends, which lost 8 bases and 4 bases, there was a span of 14 bases. The length of the CDR3 is 14 residues.

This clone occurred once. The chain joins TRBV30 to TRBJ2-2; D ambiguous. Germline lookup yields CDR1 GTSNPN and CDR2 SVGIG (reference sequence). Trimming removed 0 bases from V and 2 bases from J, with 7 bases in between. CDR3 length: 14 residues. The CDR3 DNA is TGTGCCTGGAGTGTAATTCATAACACCGGGGAGCTGTTTTTT. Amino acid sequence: CAWSVIHNTGELFF.

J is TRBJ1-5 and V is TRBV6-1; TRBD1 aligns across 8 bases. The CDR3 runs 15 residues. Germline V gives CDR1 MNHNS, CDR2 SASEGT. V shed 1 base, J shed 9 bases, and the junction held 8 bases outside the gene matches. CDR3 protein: CASSEEVWGTGPQHF. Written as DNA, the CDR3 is TGTGCCAGCAGTGAAGAGGTTTGGGGGACAGGGCCCCAGCATTTT.

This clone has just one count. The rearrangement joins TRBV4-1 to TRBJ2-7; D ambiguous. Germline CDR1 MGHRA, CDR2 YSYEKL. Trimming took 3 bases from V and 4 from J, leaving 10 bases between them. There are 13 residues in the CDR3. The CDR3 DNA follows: TGCGCCAGCAGCCACCGCGCCTCTTACGAGCAGTACTTC. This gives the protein CASSHRASYEQYF.